This T cell receptor beta chain comes out of a study of blood T cell repertoires in COVID-19. How the authors handled the data: By means of reference gene primer amplification, nucleated cell counts were estimated. Some clones are missing from TCRdb's copy, which holds only in-frame ones; the method was immunoSEQ multiplex PCR. For V, J and clone size, that table is used; D and trimming come from the DNA. This repertoire shows more than 300,000 clones, more than 90% found once; its top ten account for about a fifth. The CDR3 is 13 amino acids. The germline gives CDR1 LNHNV, CDR2 YYDKDF (reference sequence). Trimming shortened V by 3 bases and J by 4 bases, and 9 bases separated the two germline ends. This clone is a singleton in its sample. The same CDR3 arises from other DNA sequences in this sample as well.

The sequence derives from a woman aged 25 to 39 who had recovered from COVID-19. Source material: PBMCs or T cells enriched from blood (not recorded which). The chain has TRBV15 and TRBJ1-2; the D gene is possibly TRBD1 (5 bases). The CDR3: CATSRGGAYGYTF. The CDR3 DNA is TGTGCCACCAGCAGGGGAGGGGCCTATGGCTACACCTTC.